The next 2 T cell receptor beta chains were all read from a single sample in a study of blood T cell repertoires in COVID-19. TCRdb's copy holds only in-frame clones and misses some; the assay was immunoSEQ multiplex PCR. The sample has roughly 240,000 clones, more than 85% seen once. The sequenced material came from peripheral blood. The receptors stem from a man younger than 35 with active or convalescent COVID-19.

This clone has just one count. Its ends do not fully match the called genes, so a read error is possible. J is TRBJ1-1 and V is TRBV15; 9 nucleotides align to TRBD1. Germline V lookup: CDR1 LNHNV, CDR2 YYDKDF (reference sequence). CDR3 length: 14 amino acids. The CDR3 region is CATSRDIRDREPIF. In DNA form, the CDR3 reads TGTGCCACCAGCAGAGATATCCGGGACAGGGAACCAATTTTT.

The gene calls are TRBV19 and TRBJ1-4; TRBD1 might be the D (5 bases). Trimming left V 6 bases short and J 6 bases short, with 20 bases between. The CDR3 spans 16 residues. Germline lookup yields CDR1 LNHDA and CDR2 SQIVND (reference sequence). This CDR3 is CASRPTLGHGDEKLFF. The DNA for the CDR3 is TGTGCCAGTAGACCCACATTGGGGCACGGAGATGAAAAACTGTTTTTT.